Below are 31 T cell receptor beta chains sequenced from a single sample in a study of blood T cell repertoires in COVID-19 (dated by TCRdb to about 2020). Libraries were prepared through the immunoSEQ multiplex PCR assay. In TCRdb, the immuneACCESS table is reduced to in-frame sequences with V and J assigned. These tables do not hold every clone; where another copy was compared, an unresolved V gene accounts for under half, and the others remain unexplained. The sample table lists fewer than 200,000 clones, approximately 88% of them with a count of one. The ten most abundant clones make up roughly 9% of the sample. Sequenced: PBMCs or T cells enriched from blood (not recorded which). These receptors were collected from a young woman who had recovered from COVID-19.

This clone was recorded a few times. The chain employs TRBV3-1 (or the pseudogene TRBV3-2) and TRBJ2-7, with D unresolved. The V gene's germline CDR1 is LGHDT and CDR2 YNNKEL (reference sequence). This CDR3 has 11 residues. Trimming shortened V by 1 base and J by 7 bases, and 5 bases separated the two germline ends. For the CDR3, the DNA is TGTGCCAGCAGCCAAGGTCTGGAGCAGTACTTC. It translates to CASSQGLEQYF.

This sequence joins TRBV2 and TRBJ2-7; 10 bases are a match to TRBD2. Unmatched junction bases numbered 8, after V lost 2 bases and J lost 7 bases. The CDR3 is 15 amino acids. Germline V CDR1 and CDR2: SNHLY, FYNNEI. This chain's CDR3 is CASSESAAGGYEQYF. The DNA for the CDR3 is TGTGCCAGCAGTGAATCGGCAGCGGGGGGGTATGAGCAGTACTTC. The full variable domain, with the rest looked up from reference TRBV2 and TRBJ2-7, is EPEVTQTPSHQVTQMGQEVILRCVPISNHLYFYWYRQILGQKVEFLVSFYNNEISEKSEIFDDQFSVERPDGSNFTLKIRSTKLEDSAMYFCASSESAAGGYEQYFGPGTRLTVT.

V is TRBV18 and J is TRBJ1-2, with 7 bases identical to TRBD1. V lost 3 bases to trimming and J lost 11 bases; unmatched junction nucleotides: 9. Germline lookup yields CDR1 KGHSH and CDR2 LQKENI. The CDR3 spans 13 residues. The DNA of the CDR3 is TGTGCCAGCTCACCCATAACAGGGGCTGGATACACCTTC. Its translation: CASSPITGAGYTF. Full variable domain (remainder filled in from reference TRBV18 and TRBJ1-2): NAGVMQNPRHLVRRRGQEARLRCSPMKGHSHVYWYRQLPEEGLKFMVYLQKENIIDESGMPKERFSAEFPKEGPSILRIQQVVRGDSAAYFCASSPITGAGYTFGSGTRLTVV.

The CDR3, as DNA: TGTGCCATACAGACCAGCACAGATACGCAGTATTTT. Translated, it gives CAIQTSTDTQYF. The chain recombines TRBV28 with TRBJ2-3; D unclear. The germline V and J ends were trimmed by 10 bases and 0 bases, with 8 bases remaining between them. Germline CDR1 is MDHEN and CDR2 is SYDVKM. The CDR3 runs 12 residues.

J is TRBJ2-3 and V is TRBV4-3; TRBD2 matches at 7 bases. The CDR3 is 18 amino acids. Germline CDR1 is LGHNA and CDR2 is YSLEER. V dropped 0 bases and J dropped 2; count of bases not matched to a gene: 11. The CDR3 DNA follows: TGCGCCAGCAGCCAAGAGGTCGCCGGGAGGAATCCCACAGATACGCAGTATTTT. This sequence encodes CASSQEVAGRNPTDTQYF.

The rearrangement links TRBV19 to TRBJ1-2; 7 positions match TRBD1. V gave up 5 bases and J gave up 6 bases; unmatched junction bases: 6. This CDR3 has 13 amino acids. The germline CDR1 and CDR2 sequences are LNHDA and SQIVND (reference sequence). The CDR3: CASSGGGADGYTF. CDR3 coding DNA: TGTGCCAGTAGTGGAGGGGGCGCGGATGGCTACACCTTC.

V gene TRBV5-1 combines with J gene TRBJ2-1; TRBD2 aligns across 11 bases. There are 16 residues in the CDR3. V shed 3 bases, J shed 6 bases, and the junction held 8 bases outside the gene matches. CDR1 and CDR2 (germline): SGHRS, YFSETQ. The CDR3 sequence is CASSSYSGRGGNEQFF. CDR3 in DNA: TGCGCCAGCAGCTCGTATAGCGGGAGGGGTGGCAATGAGCAGTTCTTC.

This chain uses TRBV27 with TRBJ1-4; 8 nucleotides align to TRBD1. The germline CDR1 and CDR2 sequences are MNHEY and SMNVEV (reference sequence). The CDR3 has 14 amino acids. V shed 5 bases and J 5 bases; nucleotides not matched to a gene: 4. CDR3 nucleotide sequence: TGTGCCAGCAGTATTAGGACAGGGAATGAAAAACTGTTTTTT. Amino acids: CASSIRTGNEKLFF. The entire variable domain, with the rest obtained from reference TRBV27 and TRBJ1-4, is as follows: EAQVTQNPRYLITVTGKKLTVTCSQNMNHEYMSWYRQDPGLGLRQIYYSMNVEVTDKGDVPEGYKVSRKEKRNFPLILESPSPNQTSLYFCASSIRTGNEKLFFGSGTQLSVL.

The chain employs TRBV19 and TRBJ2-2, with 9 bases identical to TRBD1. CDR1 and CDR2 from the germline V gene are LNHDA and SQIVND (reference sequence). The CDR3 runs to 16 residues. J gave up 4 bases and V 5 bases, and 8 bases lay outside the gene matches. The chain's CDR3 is CASSLGTGKITGELFF. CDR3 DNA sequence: TGTGCCAGTAGTTTGGGGACAGGGAAGATCACCGGGGAGCTGTTTTTT.

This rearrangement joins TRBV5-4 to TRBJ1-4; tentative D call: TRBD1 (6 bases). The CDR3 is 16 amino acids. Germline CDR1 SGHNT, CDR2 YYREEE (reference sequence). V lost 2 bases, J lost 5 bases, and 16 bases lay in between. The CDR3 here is CASSLHGGGPNEKLFF. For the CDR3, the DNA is TGTGCCAGCAGCTTACATGGGGGGGGGCCAAATGAAAAACTGTTTTTT.

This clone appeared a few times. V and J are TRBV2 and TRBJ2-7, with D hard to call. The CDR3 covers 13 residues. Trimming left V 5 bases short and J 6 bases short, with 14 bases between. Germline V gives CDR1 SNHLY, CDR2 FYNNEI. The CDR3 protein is CASSSQPATEQYF. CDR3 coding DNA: TGTGCCAGCAGTTCACAACCCGCAACCGAGCAGTACTTC.

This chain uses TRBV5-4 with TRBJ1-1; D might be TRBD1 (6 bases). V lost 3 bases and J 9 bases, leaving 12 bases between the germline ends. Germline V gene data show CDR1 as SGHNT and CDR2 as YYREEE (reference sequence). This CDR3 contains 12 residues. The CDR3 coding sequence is TGTGCCAGCAGCTCCGTGGACAGTAAAGCTTTCTTT. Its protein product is CASSSVDSKAFF.

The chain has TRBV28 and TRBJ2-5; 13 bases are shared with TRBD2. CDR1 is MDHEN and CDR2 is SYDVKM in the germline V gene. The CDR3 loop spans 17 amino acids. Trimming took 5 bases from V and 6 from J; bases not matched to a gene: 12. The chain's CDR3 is CASSLGNRLAGGQTQYF. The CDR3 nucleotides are TGTGCCAGCAGTCTGGGAAACCGACTAGCGGGGGGACAGACCCAGTACTTC. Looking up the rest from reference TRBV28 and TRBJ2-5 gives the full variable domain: DVKVTQSSRYLVKRTGEKVFLECVQDMDHENMFWYRQDPGLGLRLIYFSYDVKMKEKGDIPEGYSVSREKKERFSLILESASTNQTSMYLCASSLGNRLAGGQTQYFGPGTRLLVL.

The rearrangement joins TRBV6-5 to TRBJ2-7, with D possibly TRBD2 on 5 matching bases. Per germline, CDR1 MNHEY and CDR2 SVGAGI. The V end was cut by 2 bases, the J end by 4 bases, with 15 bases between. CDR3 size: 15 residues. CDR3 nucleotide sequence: TGTGCCAGCAGTTACCCAATAAGCACGGGGTACGAGCAGTACTTC. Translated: CASSYPISTGYEQYF.

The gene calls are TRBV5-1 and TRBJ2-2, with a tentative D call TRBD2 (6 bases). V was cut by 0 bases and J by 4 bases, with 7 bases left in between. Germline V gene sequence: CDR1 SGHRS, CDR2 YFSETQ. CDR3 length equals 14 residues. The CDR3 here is CASSLGGATGELFF. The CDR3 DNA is TGCGCCAGCAGCTTGGGCGGGGCCACCGGGGAGCTGTTTTTT.

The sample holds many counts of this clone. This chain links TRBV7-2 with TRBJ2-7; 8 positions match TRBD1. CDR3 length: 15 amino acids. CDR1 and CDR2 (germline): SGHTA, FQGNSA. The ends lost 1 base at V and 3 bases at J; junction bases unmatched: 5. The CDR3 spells CASSLGGQEGYEQYF. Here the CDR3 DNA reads TGTGCCAGCAGCTTAGGGGGACAGGAAGGCTACGAGCAGTACTTC.

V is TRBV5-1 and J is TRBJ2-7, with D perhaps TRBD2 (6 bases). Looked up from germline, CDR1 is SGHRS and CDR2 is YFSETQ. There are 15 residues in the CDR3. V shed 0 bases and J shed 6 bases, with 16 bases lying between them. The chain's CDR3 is CASSLVLSGGAEQYF. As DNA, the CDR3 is TGCGCCAGCAGCTTGGTTTTAAGTGGAGGGGCCGAGCAGTACTTC.

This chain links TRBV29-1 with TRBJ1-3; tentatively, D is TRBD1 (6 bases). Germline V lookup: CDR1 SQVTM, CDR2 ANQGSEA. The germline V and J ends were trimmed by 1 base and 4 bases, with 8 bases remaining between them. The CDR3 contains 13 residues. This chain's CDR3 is CSVEVQGGNTIYF. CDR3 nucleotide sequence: TGCAGCGTTGAAGTACAGGGAGGAAACACCATATATTTT. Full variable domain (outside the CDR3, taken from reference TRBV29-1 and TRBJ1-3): SAVISQKPSRDICQRGTSLTIQCQVDSQVTMMFWYRQQPGQSLTLIATANQGSEATYESGFVIDKFPISRPNLTFSTLTVSNMSPEDSSIYLCSVEVQGGNTIYFGEGSWLTVV.

CDR3 in amino acids: CASRSGGGGNEQFF. The CDR3 DNA sequence: TGTGCCAGCAGAAGCGGGGGCGGGGGCAATGAGCAGTTCTTC. This sequence joins TRBV28 and TRBJ2-1; the match to TRBD2 covers 8 bases. V was clipped by 6 bases and J by 6 bases; unmatched bases: 7. The CDR3 consists of 14 residues. Looked up from germline, CDR1 is MDHEN and CDR2 is SYDVKM. The complete variable domain, with remaining parts taken from reference TRBV28 and TRBJ2-1, reads DVKVTQSSRYLVKRTGEKVFLECVQDMDHENMFWYRQDPGLGLRLIYFSYDVKMKEKGDIPEGYSVSREKKERFSLILESASTNQTSMYLCASRSGGGGNEQFFGPGTRLTVL.

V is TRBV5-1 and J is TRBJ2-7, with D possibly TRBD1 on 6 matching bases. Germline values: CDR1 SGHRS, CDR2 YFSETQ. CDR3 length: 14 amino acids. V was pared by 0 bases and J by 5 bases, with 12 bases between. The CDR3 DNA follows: TGCGCCAGCAGCTTGGAAGGGGGAAAGGACGAGCAGTACTTC. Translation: CASSLEGGKDEQYF. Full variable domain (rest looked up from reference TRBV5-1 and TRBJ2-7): KAGVTQTPRYLIKTRGQQVTLSCSPISGHRSVSWYQQTPGQGLQFLFEYFSETQRNKGNFPGRFSGRQFSNSRSEMNVSTLELGDSALYLCASSLEGGKDEQYFGPGTRLTVT.

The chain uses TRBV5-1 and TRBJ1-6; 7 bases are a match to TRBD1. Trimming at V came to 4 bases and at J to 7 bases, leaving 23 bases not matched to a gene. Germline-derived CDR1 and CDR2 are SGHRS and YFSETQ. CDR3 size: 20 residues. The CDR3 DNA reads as TGCGCCAGCAGCCACAACCCAATGGACAGGCCTCTTTCCCCGAATTCACCCCTCCACTTT. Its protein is CASSHNPMDRPLSPNSPLHF. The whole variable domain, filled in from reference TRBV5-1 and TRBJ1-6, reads KAGVTQTPRYLIKTRGQQVTLSCSPISGHRSVSWYQQTPGQGLQFLFEYFSETQRNKGNFPGRFSGRQFSNSRSEMNVSTLELGDSALYLCASSHNPMDRPLSPNSPLHFGNGTRLTVT.

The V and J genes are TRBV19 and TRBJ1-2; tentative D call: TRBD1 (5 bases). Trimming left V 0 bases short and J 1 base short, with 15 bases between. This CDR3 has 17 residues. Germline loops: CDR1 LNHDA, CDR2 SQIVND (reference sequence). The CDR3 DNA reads TGTGCCAGTAGTATAGATCCCCCAGCAGGGATTAACTATGGCTACACCTTC. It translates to CASSIDPPAGINYGYTF.

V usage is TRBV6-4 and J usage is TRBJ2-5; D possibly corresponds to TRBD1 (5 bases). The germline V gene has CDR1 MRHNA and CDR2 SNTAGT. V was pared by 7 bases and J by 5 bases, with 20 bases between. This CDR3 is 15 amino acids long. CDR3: CASTELGQVAETQYF. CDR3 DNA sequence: TGTGCCAGCACGGAGCTAGGACAAGTTGCTGAGACCCAGTACTTC.

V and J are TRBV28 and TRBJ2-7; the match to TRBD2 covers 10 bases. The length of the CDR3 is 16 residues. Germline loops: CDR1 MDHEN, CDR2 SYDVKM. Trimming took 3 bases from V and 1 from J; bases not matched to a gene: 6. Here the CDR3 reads CASSFKLAGLSYEQYF. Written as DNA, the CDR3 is TGTGCCAGCAGTTTTAAACTAGCGGGACTATCCTACGAGCAGTACTTC.

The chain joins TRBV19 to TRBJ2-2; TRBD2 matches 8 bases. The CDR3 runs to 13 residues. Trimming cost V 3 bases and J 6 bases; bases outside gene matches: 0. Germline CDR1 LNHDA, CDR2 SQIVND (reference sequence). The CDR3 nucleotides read TGTGCCAGTAGTATTAGCGGGGCCGGGGAGCTGTTTTTT. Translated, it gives CASSISGAGELFF.

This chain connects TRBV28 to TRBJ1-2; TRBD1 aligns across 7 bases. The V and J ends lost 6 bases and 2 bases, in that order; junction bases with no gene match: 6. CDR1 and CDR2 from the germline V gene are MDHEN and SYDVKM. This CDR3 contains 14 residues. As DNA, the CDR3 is TGTGCCAGCAGCGGGACAGCCCCCAACTATGGCTACACCTTC. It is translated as CASSGTAPNYGYTF.

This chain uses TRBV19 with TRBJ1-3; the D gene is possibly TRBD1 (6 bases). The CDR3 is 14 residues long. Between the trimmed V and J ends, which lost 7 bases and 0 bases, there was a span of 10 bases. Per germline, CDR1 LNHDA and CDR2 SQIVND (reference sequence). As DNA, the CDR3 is TGTGCCAGTATCGCAGGGGACTCTGGAAACACCATATATTTT. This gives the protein CASIAGDSGNTIYF.

The DNA of the CDR3 is TGTGCCAGCAGCCCGGGACAGGGGGTCGTAGGTGGCTACACCTTC. Translation: CASSPGQGVVGGYTF. The chain has TRBV5-6 and TRBJ1-2; the match to TRBD1 covers 11 bases. Germline V lookup: CDR1 SGHDT, CDR2 YYEEEE. The CDR3 sequence is 15 residues long. V shed 4 bases and J 7 bases; nucleotides not matched to a gene: 9.

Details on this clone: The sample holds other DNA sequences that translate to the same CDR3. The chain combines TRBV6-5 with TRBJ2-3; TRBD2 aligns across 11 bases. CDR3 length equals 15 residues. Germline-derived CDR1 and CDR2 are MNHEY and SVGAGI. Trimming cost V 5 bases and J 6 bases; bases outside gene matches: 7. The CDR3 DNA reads TGTGCCAGCAGTCTGGGACTAGCGGTGGGGGATACGCAGTATTTT. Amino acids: CASSLGLAVGDTQYF.

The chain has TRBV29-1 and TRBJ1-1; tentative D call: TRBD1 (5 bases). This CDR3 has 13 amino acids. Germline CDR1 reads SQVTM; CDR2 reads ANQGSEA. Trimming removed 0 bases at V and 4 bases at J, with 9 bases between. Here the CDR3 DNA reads TGCAGCGTTGAAGAACGGGGGGGCACTGAAGCTTTCTTT. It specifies CSVEERGGTEAFF.

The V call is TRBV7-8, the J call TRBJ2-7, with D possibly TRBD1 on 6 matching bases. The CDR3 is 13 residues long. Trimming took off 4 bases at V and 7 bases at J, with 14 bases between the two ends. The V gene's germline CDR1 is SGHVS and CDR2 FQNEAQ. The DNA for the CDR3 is TGTGCCAGCAGCTCCCGGACAGCAGAGGAGCAGTACTTC. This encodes CASSSRTAEEQYF. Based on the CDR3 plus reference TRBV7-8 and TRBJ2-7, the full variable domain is GAGVSQSPRYKVAKRGQDVALRCDPISGHVSLFWYQQALGQGPEFLTYFQNEAQLDKSGLPSDRFFAERPEGSVSTLKIQRTQQEDSAVYLCASSSRTAEEQYFGPGTRLTVT.